This is a list of T cell receptor beta chains from one sample in a study of T cells expressing NK-cell markers. With the 5' RACE reads reprocessed, TCRdb shows one record per CDR3 protein and no DNA. Its listing shows roughly 380,000 distinct CDR3 sequences. Sequencing input: blood T cells: a sorted CD56 or NKG2C T cell subset, CD4+ or CD8+ T cells, or bulk PBMC T cells (not recorded which). The receptor source for this set is a man aged 18-75 years in good health. Both conserved end residues are part of each CDR3.

TRBV24-1	TRBJ2-5	13	CATSGRYQETQYF
TRBV28	TRBJ2-5	13	CASSRQVLETQYF
TRBV28	TRBJ2-1	14	CASIDQGKVDEQFF
TRBV19	TRBJ1-1	15	CASSGRTGWATEAFF
TRBV11-2	TRBJ2-7	14	CASSSTSGGLEQYF
TRBV3-1	TRBJ1-2	15	CASSTGTGGSYGYTF
TRBV6-5	TRBJ1-5	15	CASSRQGFGNQPQHF
TRBV5-1	TRBJ2-1	16	CASSFRPGPRGGEQFF
TRBV2	TRBJ2-3	16	CASSYGRQPSTDTQYF
TRBV30	TRBJ1-5	13	CAWGQGRDQPQHF
TRBV5-1	TRBJ2-3	15	CASSKGAGQTDTQYF
TRBV11-2	TRBJ2-4	17	CASSLDLGDRGRGIQYF
TRBV7-7	TRBJ2-1	15	CASSLSPNAHNEQFF
TRBV4-1	TRBJ2-1	15	CASSQGTSDYNEQFF
TRBV6-1	TRBJ1-1	15	CASSPRAGVKGEAFF
TRBV12-3/TRBV12-4	TRBJ1-4	14	CASSFTGGDEKLFF
TRBV28	TRBJ1-4	13	CASSLDRLEKLFF
TRBV29-1	TRBJ1-2	13	CSVVSGGEYGYTF
TRBV27	TRBJ1-5	15	CASRPAAGSNQPQHF
TRBV11-1	TRBJ2-1	14	CASSSRGAGNEQFF
TRBV9	TRBJ2-5	15	CASSVGWGAGETQYF
TRBV5-1	TRBJ1-1	15	CASSGGSGGRTEAFF
TRBV15	TRBJ1-5	14	CATSRTGTRQPQHF
TRBV5-4	TRBJ1-2	14	CASSKDRGQGGYTF
TRBV5-1	TRBJ2-7	15	CASSSRGDRGYEQYF
TRBV27	TRBJ2-1	16	CASRSLGQGSYNEQFF
TRBV19	TRBJ1-6	14	CASRETERSSPLHF
TRBV19	TRBJ1-5	14	CASRSFYSNQPQHF
TRBV3-1	TRBJ1-5	13	CASSLSLRQPQHF
TRBV12-3/TRBV12-4	TRBJ2-5	16	CASSLALGQGRETQYF
TRBV7-6	TRBJ2-2	16	CASSPLQARGTGELFF
TRBV27	TRBJ2-3	17	CASTPVGERGAADTQYF
TRBV27	TRBJ1-3	15	CASRAVDRGVNTIYF
TRBV12-3/TRBV12-4	TRBJ1-2	14	CASSATGTAYGYTF
TRBV12-3/TRBV12-4	TRBJ2-1	17	CASGTSGGAGLVREQFF
TRBV6-1	TRBJ2-3	14	CAVRASGITDTQYF
TRBV5-1	TRBJ2-1	15	CASSSGTSGNNEQFF
TRBV6-2/TRBV6-3	TRBJ1-1	12	CASSNRTRGAFF
TRBV18	TRBJ2-7	13	CASSIGGGYEQYF
TRBV20-1	TRBJ2-5	12	CSAGSDGETQYF
TRBV10-3	TRBJ2-7	14	CAISGNRGNYEQYF
TRBV29-1	TRBJ2-7	14	CSVLGGQGAYEQYF
TRBV6-2/TRBV6-3	TRBJ2-2	13	CASSWQDTGELFF
TRBV5-6	TRBJ2-1	16	CASSLGLAGASNEQFF
TRBV12-3/TRBV12-4	TRBJ2-3	13	CASSVTGVDTQYF
TRBV7-9	TRBJ1-2	15	CASSLGPGQKYGYTF
TRBV19	TRBJ2-7	13	CASARARGYEQYF
TRBV9	TRBJ2-1	15	CASSVVGTGVNEQFF
TRBV20-1	TRBJ1-4	15	CSARILGTVNEKLFF
TRBV2	TRBJ2-4	11	CASSQTNIQYF
TRBV7-2	TRBJ2-2	14	CASSLERINGELFF
TRBV7-2	TRBJ2-4	12	CASSTYRGVLYF
TRBV30	TRBJ2-2	15	CAWSTGGRLVGELFF
TRBV5-1	TRBJ2-7	16	CASSVPRTGITYEQYF
TRBV24-1	TRBJ2-1	14	CATSDGGRNNEQFF